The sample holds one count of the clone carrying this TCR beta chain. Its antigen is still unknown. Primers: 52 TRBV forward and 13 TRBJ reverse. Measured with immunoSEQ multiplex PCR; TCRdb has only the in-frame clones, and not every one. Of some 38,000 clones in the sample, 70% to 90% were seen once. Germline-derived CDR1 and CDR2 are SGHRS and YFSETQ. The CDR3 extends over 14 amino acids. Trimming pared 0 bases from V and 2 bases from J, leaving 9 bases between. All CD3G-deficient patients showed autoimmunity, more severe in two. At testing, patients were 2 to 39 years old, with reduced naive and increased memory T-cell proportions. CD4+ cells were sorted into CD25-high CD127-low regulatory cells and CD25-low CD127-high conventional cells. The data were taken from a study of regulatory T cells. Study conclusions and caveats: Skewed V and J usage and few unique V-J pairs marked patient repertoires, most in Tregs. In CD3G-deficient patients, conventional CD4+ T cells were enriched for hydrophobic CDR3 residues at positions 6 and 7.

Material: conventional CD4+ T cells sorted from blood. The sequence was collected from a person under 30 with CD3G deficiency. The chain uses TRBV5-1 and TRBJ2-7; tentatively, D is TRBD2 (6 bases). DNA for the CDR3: TGCGCCAGCAGCTTGGAAGCGGGCCCCTACGAGCAGTACTTC. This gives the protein CASSLEAGPYEQYF.